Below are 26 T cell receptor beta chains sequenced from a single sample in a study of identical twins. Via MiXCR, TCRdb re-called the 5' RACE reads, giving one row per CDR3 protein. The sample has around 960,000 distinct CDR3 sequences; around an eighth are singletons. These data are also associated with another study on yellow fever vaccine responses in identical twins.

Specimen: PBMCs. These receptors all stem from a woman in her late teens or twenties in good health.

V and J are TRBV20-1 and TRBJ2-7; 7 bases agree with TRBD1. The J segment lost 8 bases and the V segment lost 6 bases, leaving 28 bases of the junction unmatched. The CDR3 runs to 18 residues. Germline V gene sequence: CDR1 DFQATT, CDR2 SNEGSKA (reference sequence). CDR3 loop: CSARGRLSQQGGRDKQYF. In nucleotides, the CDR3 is TGCAGTGCGAGGGGGCGTCTTAGCCAACAAGGGGGTAGGGACAAGCAGTACTTC.

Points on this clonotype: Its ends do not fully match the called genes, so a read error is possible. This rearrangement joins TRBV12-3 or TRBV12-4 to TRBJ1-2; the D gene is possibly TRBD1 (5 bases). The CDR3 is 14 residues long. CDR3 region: CASSPGTSGYGHTF. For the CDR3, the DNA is TGTGCCAGCAGTCCCGGGACTTCCGGCTATGGCCACACCTTC.

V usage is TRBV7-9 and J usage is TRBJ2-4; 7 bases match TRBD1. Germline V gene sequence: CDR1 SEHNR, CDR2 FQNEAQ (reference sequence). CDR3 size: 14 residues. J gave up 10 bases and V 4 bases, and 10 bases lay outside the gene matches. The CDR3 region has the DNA TGTGCCAGCAGCTCGTTTAGACAGGGTCCTATTCAGTACTTC. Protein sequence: CASSSFRQGPIQYF. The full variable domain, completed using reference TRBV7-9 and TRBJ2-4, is DTGVSQNPRHKITKRGQNVTFRCDPISEHNRLYWYRQTLGQGPEFLTYFQNEAQLEKSRLLSDRFSAERPKGSFSTLEIQRTEQGDSAMYLCASSSFRQGPIQYFGAGTRLSVL.

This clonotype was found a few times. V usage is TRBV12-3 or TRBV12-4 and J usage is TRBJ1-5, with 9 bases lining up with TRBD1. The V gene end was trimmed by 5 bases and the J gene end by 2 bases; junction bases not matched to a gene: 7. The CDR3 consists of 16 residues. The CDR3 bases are TGTGCCAGCAGTCGACAGGGGGGAATGGGCAATCAGCCCCAGCATTTT. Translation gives CASSRQGGMGNQPQHF.

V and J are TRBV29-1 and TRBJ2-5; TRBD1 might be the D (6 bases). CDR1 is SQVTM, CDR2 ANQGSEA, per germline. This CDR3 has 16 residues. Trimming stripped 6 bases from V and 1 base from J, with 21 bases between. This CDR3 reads CSVTPERQAVQETQYF. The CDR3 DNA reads TGCAGCGTCACACCAGAAAGACAGGCAGTCCAAGAGACCCAGTACTTC.

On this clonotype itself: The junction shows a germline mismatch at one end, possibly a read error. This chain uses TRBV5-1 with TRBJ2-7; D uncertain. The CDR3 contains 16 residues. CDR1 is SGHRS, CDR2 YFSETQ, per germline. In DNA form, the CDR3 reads TGCACCAGCAGCTTGGCTCTGGCGGCCGGCTCCTACGAGCAGTACTTC. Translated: CTSSLALAAGSYEQYF. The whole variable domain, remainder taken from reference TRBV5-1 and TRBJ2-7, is KAGVTQTPRYLIKTRGQQVTLSCSPISGHRSVSWYQQTPGQGLQFLFEYFSETQRNKGNFPGRFSGRQFSNSRSEMNVSTLELGDSALYLCTSSLALAAGSYEQYFGPGTRLTVT.

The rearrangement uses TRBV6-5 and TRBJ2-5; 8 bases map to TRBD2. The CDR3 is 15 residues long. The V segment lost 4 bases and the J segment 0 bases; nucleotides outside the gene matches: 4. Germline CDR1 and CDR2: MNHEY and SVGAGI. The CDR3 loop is CASSFTSGNQETQYF. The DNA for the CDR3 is TGTGCCAGCAGTTTTACTAGCGGAAACCAAGAGACCCAGTACTTC.

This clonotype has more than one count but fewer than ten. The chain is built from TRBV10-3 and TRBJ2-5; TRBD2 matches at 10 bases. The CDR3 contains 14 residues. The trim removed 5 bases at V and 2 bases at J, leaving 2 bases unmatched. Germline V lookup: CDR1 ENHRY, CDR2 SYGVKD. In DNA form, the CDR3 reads TGTGCCATCAGTTGGACTAGCGGACAAGAGACCCAGTACTTC. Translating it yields CAISWTSGQETQYF.

As DNA, the CDR3 is TGTGCCAGCAGTTATCAGGGATTCGAGTCTGGAAACACCATATATTTT. Translation: CASSYQGFESGNTIYF. V usage is TRBV6-5 and J usage is TRBJ1-3, with D perhaps matching TRBD1 (5 bases). CDR1 is MNHEY, CDR2 SVGAGI, per germline. V was pared by 3 bases and J by 1 base, with 13 bases between. The length of the CDR3 is 16 residues.

The CDR3 protein is CASSQGGFQVEQYF. As DNA, the CDR3 is TGTGCCAGCAGCCAAGGGGGGTTTCAGGTCGAGCAGTACTTC. V and J are TRBV14 and TRBJ2-7; D is perhaps TRBD1 or TRBD2 (5 bases each). Germline CDR1 SGHDN, CDR2 FVKESK. This CDR3 has 14 amino acids. V gave up 1 base and J gave up 6 bases, with 13 bases separating them.

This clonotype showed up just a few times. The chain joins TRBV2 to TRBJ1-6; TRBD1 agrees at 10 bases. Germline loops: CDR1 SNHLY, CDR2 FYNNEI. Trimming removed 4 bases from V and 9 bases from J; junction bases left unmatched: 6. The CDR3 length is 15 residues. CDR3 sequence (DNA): TGTGCCAGCAGTGTCCGCCGGGACAGGGGTTCACCCCTCCACTTT. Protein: CASSVRRDRGSPLHF.

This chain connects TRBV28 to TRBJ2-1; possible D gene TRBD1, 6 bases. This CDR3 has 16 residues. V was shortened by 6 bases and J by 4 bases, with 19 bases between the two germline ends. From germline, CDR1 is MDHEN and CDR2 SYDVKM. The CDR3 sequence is CASRPRSGQSYNEQFF. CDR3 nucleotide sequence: TGTGCCAGCAGGCCCCGCTCCGGACAGTCGTACAATGAGCAGTTCTTC. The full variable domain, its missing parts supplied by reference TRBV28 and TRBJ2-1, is DVKVTQSSRYLVKRTGEKVFLECVQDMDHENMFWYRQDPGLGLRLIYFSYDVKMKEKGDIPEGYSVSREKKERFSLILESASTNQTSMYLCASRPRSGQSYNEQFFGPGTRLTVL.

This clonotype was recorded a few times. The CDR3 DNA is TGTGCCAGCAGCCAAGAATTGGCTAGCGGAATTTACAATGAGCAGTTCTTC. The encoded protein is CASSQELASGIYNEQFF. V gene TRBV3-1 combines with J gene TRBJ2-1; 7 bases align to TRBD2. The V segment lost 0 bases and the J segment 4 bases; nucleotides outside the gene matches: 9. The germline CDR1 and CDR2 sequences are LGHDT and YNNKEL (reference sequence). The CDR3 spans 17 residues.

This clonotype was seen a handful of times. Written as DNA, the CDR3 is TGTGCCAGCAGCCAAGATGGCCGGGGGAGGGCCACTGAAGCTTTCTTT. It is translated as CASSQDGRGRATEAFF. This chain uses TRBV3-1 with TRBJ1-1, with D perhaps matching TRBD1 (5 bases). The V and J ends lost 0 bases and 4 bases respectively, with 15 bases between them. Looked up from germline, CDR1 is LGHDT and CDR2 is YNNKEL (reference sequence). This CDR3 comprises 16 residues.

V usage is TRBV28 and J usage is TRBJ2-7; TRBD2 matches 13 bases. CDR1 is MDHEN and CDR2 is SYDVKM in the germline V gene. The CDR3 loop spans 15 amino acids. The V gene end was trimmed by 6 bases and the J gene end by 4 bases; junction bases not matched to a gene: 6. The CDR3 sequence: CASSEKTSGRYEQYF. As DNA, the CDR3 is TGTGCCAGCAGCGAAAAGACTAGCGGGAGGTACGAGCAGTACTTC.

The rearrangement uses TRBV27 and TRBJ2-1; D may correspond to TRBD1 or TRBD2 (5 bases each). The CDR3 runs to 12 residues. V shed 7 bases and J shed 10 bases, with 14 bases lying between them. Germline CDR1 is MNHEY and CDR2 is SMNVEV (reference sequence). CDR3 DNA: TGTGCCAGCACAACAGTGAGGGGAGAGCAGTTCTTC. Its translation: CASTTVRGEQFF.

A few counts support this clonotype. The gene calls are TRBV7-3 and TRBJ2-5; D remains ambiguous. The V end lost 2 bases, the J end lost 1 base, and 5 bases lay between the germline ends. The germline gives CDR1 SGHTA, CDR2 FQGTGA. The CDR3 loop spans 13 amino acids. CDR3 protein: CASSLHTQETQYF. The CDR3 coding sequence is TGTGCCAGCAGCTTACACACCCAAGAGACCCAGTACTTC.

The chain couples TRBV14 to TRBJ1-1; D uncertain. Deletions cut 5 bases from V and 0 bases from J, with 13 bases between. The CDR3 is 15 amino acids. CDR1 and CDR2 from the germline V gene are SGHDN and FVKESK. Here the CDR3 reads CASSSRVGMNTEAFF. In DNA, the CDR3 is TGTGCCAGCAGCTCAAGGGTAGGGATGAACACTGAAGCTTTCTTT. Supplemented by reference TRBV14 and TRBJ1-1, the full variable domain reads EAGVTQFPSHSVIEKGQTVTLRCDPISGHDNLYWYRRVMGKEIKFLLHFVKESKQDESGMPNNRFLAERTGGTYSTLKVQPAELEDSGVYFCASSSRVGMNTEAFFGQGTRLTVV.

The CDR3 bases are TGCGCCAGCAGCTTGGTGGCAGCCCTGGAGACCCAGTACTTC. Translating gives CASSLVAALETQYF. The V gene is TRBV5-1, the J gene TRBJ2-5, with D hard to call. The CDR3 covers 14 residues. V dropped 0 bases and J dropped 5 bases, with 11 bases sitting between them. In germline, CDR1 is SGHRS, CDR2 YFSETQ.

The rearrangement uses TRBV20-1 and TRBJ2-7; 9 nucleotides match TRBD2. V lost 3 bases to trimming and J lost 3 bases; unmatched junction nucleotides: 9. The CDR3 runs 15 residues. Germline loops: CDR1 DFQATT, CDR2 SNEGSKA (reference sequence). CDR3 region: CSARVPSGMGYEQYF. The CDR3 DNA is TGCAGTGCTAGGGTCCCTAGCGGGATGGGCTACGAGCAGTACTTC.

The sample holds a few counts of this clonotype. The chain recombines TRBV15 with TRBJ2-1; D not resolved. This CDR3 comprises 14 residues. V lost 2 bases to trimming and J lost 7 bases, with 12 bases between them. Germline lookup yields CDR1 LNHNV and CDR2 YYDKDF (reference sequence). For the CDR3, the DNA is TGTGCCACCAGCAGACCCCAATCTAGTAATGAGCAGTTCTTC. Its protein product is CATSRPQSSNEQFF.

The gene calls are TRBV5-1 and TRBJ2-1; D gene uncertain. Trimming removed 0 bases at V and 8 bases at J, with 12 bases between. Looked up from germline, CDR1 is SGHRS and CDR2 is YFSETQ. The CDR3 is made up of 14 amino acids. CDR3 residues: CASSLEVDWDEQFF. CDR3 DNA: TGCGCCAGCAGCTTGGAGGTCGACTGGGATGAGCAGTTCTTC.

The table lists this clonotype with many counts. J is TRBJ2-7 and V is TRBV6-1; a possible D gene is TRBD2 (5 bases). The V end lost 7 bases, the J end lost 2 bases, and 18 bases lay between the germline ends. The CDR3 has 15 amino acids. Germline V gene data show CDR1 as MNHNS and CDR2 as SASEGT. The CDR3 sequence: CASTVAGGSTYEQYF. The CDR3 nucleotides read TGTGCCAGCACGGTGGCGGGCGGCAGTACCTACGAGCAGTACTTC.

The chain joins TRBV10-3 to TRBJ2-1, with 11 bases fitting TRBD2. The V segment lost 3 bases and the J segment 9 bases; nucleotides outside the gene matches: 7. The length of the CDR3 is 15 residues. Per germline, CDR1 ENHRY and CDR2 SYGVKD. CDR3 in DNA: TGTGCCATCAGTGAAACCGGGACTAGCGGTGTTGAGCAGTTCTTC. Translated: CAISETGTSGVEQFF.

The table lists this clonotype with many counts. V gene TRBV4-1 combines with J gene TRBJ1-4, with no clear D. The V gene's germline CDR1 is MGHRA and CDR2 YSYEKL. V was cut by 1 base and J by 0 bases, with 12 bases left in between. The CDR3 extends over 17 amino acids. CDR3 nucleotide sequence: TGCGCCAGCAGCCAAGTGCCGGCATCTGCAACTAATGAAAAACTGTTTTTT. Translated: CASSQVPASATNEKLFF.

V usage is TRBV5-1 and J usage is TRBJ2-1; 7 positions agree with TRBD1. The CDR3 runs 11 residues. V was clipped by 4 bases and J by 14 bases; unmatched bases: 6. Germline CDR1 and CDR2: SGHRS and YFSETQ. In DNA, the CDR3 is TGCGCCAGCAGCCCCGACAGGGTGAAGTTCTTC. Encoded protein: CASSPDRVKFF.